This is a list of T cell receptor beta chains from one sample in a study of shared clonotypes between healthy human individuals. Data came from immunoSEQ multiplex PCR; TCRdb stores just in-frame clones and leaves some out. The sample consists of about 660,000 clones, around two thirds of them appearing once. The sequenced material came from memory CD4+ T cells sorted from blood. These receptors all come from a woman in her 30s in good health. The CDR3 runs from the conserved cysteine through the conserved F or W. A D gene is named only where the DNA matches it firmly. Rows give clone size only sometimes, using once, few, many, or a class for an expanded clone.

once	TRBV7-9	TRBJ1-3	.	TGTGCCAGCAGCAGGGACTACTCTGGAAACACCATATATTTT	CASSRDYSGNTIYF
.	TRBV5-5	TRBJ2-7	TRBD2	TGTGCCAGCAGCTTGCTAGCGGGTCTGTACGAGCAGTACTTC	CASSLLAGLYEQYF
.	TRBV2	TRBJ2-5	.	TGTGCCAGCAGAGCAGGGGGCGGGGGAGAGACCCAGTACTTC	CASRAGGGGETQYF
.	TRBV5-4	TRBJ1-4	.	TGTGCCAGCAGCTTGGAAGGGGCCGGCCTCGAAAAACTGTTTTTT	CASSLEGAGLEKLFF
few	TRBV7-6	TRBJ1-3	TRBD1	TGTGCCAGCAGCTTATTGACGGCAGGGACAGGCCGGGGAAACACCATATATTTT	CASSLLTAGTGRGNTIYF
.	TRBV5-1	TRBJ2-1	.	TGCGCCAGCAGCCTGGGAGATCCCTACAATGAGCAGTTCTTC	CASSLGDPYNEQFF
.	TRBV28	TRBJ2-2	TRBD2	TGTGCCAGCAGTACAAGCGGGAGATTCACCGGGGAGCTGTTTTTT	CASSTSGRFTGELFF
many	TRBV28	TRBJ2-1	TRBD2	TGTGCCAGTCTAGCGGGAGGGTACAATGAGCAGTTCTTC	CASLAGGYNEQFF
.	TRBV15	TRBJ2-6	.	TGTGCCACCAGCCTACGTCCGAGGGCTGGTGGGGCCAACGTCCTGACTTTC	CATSLRPRAGGANVLTF
.	TRBV5-1	TRBJ2-3	.	TGCGCCAGCACGAGACAGGCGAGCACAGATACGCAGTATTTT	CASTRQASTDTQYF
.	TRBV19	TRBJ2-3	TRBD2	TGTGCCAGTAGTGAGGGACTAGCGGATTGGGCAGATACGCAGTATTTT	CASSEGLADWADTQYF
.	TRBV10-2	TRBJ1-5	TRBD1	TGCGCCAGCGCCGACAGGGGCGTCCAGCCCCAGCATTTT	CASADRGVQPQHF
once	TRBV28	TRBJ2-2	.	TGTGCCAGCAGTTTTCAGGGTACTGGCACCGGGGAGCTGTTTTTT	CASSFQGTGTGELFF
.	TRBV7-9	TRBJ1-1	.	TGTGCCAGCAGCGCCAGACAGGTCCTTGGAGCAAACACTGAAGCTTTCTTT	CASSARQVLGANTEAFF
few	TRBV16	TRBJ1-1	TRBD1	TGTGCCAGCAGCCAAAAGACAGGGGGCAAAGCTTTCTTT	CASSQKTGGKAFF
once	TRBV14	TRBJ1-2	.	TGTGCCAGCAGCGCAGGGCCCGGGTTTGGCTACACCTTC	CASSAGPGFGYTF
many	TRBV7-2	TRBJ2-7	.	TGTGCCAGCAGCTTTCCGCCGGCCCCCGAGCAGTACTTC	CASSFPPAPEQYF
.	TRBV7-9	TRBJ2-1	TRBD2	TGTGCAACTTCGGGCGGGAGCTTCCATGAGCAGTTCTTC	CATSGGSFHEQFF
few	TRBV19	TRBJ2-3	TRBD1	TGTGCCAGTACCCTGGGACAGGGGTTGAATACGCAGTATTTT	CASTLGQGLNTQYF
.	TRBV5-4	TRBJ2-7	TRBD1	TGTGCCAGCAGCTTGCAGGACAGGGCCTACGAGCAGTACTTC	CASSLQDRAYEQYF
.	TRBV25-1	TRBJ2-1	.	TGTGCCAGCAGCGCCGAGGCAGTTCTTCCCAATGAGCAGTTCTTC	CASSAEAVLPNEQFF
.	TRBV4-1	TRBJ2-1	.	TGCGCCAGCAGCCAAGGAGGGCCGGTTAAGCAGTTCTTC	CASSQGGPVKQFF
.	TRBV7-9	TRBJ2-7	.	TGTGCCAGCAGTACGGCCCCACCGAGCCACGAGCAGTACTTC	CASSTAPPSHEQYF
.	TRBV27	TRBJ2-7	.	TGTGCCAGCAGTTTGGGGCCTGGACTGAACTACGAGCAGTACTTC	CASSLGPGLNYEQYF
.	TRBV7-9	TRBJ1-2	TRBD1	TGTGCCAGCAGCATCCGGGACAGGGGTCATGGCTACACCTTC	CASSIRDRGHGYTF
.	TRBV7-9	TRBJ2-2	.	TGTGCCAGCAGCCCCCCCGGGACGGCAAACACCGGGGAGCTGTTTTTT	CASSPPGTANTGELFF
.	TRBV27	TRBJ2-5	TRBD1	TGTGCCAGCAGCCTGACAGGGTTAGAGACCCAGTACTTC	CASSLTGLETQYF
.	TRBV5-4	TRBJ2-7	.	TGTGCCAGCAGCTTAAAGGGACCCTCCTACGAGCAGTACTTC	CASSLKGPSYEQYF
.	TRBV15	TRBJ2-7	.	TGTGCCACCAGCAGAGATGAGGCCCGGGAGCAGTACTTC	CATSRDEAREQYF
.	TRBV28	TRBJ2-7	TRBD1	TGTGCCAGCAGTGCCCAGGGGGTTTCTTCCTACGAGCAGTACTTC	CASSAQGVSSYEQYF
.	TRBV5-6	TRBJ2-5	TRBD2	TGTGCCAGCAGCTTGTCCAGCGGGACCTGGGAGACCCAGTACTTC	CASSLSSGTWETQYF
.	TRBV7-2	TRBJ2-1	TRBD2	TGTGCCAGCAGCTCCCAGGGGACTAGCGGGCGGCGCGGGGAGTTCTTC	CASSSQGTSGRRGEFF
.	TRBV5-3	TRBJ2-5	.	TGTGCCAGAAGCGGGGGATGGGATGGGGTGATGAAGACCCAGTACTTC	CARSGGWDGVMKTQYF
.	TRBV28	TRBJ2-3	.	TGTGCCAGCAGTTTCGACCGGGGAGATACGCAGTATTTT	CASSFDRGDTQYF
.	TRBV7-9	TRBJ1-5	.	TGTGCCAGCAGCATTGAGGGTTCCCAGCCCCAGCATTTT	CASSIEGSQPQHF
once	TRBV30	TRBJ2-7	.	TGTGCCTGGAACCCTGGGACTTTCTCCTACGAGCAGTACTTC	CAWNPGTFSYEQYF
.	TRBV9	TRBJ1-3	.	TGTGCCAGCAGCCGAGACGGACACTCTGGAAACACCATATATTTT	CASSRDGHSGNTIYF
.	TRBV7-8	TRBJ1-4	TRBD1	TGTGCCAGCAGCCCGGGGACAGGGGGAAAACTGTTTTTT	CASSPGTGGKLFF
few	TRBV5-1	TRBJ2-1	TRBD2	TGCGCCAGCAGCTTGGCCCCGGGAGGGACTTACAATGAGCAGTTCTTC	CASSLAPGGTYNEQFF
once	TRBV6-1	TRBJ2-1	.	TGTGCCAGCACCGGTGGGTACTCCTACAATGAGCAGTTCTTC	CASTGGYSYNEQFF
.	TRBV4-1	TRBJ2-7	TRBD2	TGCGCCAGCAGCCAATGGGAATTAGCGGGAGGAAAGGTCGAGCAGTACTTC	CASSQWELAGGKVEQYF
.	TRBV28	TRBJ2-1	TRBD2	TGTGCCAGCAGTAGTTCGGCTAGCGGGAGTTGGTACAATGAGCAGTTCTTC	CASSSSASGSWYNEQFF
few	TRBV13	TRBJ1-5	.	TGTGCCAGCAGCTTAGGCCGGTCGGGGAATCAGCCCCAGCATTTT	CASSLGRSGNQPQHF
.	TRBV28	TRBJ1-1	TRBD1	TGTGCCAGCATTCCACACCTACGGGGACAGCTGAGAATCTTT	CASIPHLRGQLRIF
.	TRBV28	TRBJ2-7	.	TGTGCCAGCAGTTTCCGGGACCACGGGCAGTACTTC	CASSFRDHGQYF
.	TRBV18	TRBJ2-3	.	TGTGCCAGCTCACCCTATACCACTAGCACAGATACGCAGTATTTT	CASSPYTTSTDTQYF
.	TRBV11-2	TRBJ2-7	.	TGTGCCAGCAGCTCCCACTCGATAGGTAGCTCCTACGAGCAGTACTTC	CASSSHSIGSSYEQYF